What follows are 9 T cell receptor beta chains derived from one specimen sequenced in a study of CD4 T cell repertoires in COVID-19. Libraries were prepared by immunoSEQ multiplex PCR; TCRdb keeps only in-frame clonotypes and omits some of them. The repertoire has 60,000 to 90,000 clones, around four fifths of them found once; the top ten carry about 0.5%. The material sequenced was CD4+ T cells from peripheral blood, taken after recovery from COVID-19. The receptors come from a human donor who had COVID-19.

As DNA, the CDR3 is TGTGCCAGCACCACGGGTCGAGGGTTTCAGCCCCAGCATTTT. Protein product: CASTTGRGFQPQHF. The chain couples TRBV6-5 to TRBJ1-5; no clear D gene. Germline CDR1 MNHEY, CDR2 SVGAGI. The ends were cut back, 7 bases at V and 6 bases at J, with 16 bases in the middle. The CDR3 runs to 14 residues.

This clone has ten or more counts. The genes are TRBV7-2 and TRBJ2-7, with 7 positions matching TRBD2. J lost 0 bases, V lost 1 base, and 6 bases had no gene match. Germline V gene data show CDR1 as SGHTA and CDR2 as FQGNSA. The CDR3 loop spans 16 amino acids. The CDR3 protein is CASSLGGSGYSYEQYF. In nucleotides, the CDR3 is TGTGCCAGCAGCTTAGGCGGTAGCGGGTACTCCTACGAGCAGTACTTC.

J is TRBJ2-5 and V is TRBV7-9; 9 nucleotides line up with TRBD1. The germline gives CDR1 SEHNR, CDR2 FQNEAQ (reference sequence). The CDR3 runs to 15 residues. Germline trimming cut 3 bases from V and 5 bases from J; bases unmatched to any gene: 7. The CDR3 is CASSLGTGLGETQYF. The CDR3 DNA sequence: TGTGCCAGCAGCTTGGGGACAGGGCTCGGGGAGACCCAGTACTTC.

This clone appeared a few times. CDR3 in DNA: TGTGCCAGCAGCGCCCAAGGACAGGGCCATCAGCCCCAGCATTTT. Encoded protein: CASSAQGQGHQPQHF. V gene TRBV7-2 combines with J gene TRBJ1-5; TRBD1 matches at 8 bases. CDR1 is SGHTA, CDR2 FQGNSA, per germline. The CDR3 covers 15 residues. Unmatched junction bases numbered 8, after V lost 5 bases and J lost 5 bases.

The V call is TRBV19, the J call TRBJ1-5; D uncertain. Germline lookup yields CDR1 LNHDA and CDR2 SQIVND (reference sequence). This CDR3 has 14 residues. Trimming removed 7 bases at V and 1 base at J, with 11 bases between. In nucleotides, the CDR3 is TGTGCCAGTAAAGGAGTGGAGAGCAATCAGCCCCAGCATTTT. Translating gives CASKGVESNQPQHF.

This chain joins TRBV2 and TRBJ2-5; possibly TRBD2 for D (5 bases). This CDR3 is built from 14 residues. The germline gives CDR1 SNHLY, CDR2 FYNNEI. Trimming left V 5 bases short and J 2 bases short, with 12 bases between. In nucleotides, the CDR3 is TGTGCCAGCAGTTTAAGGACTGAGCAAGAGACCCAGTACTTC. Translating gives CASSLRTEQETQYF. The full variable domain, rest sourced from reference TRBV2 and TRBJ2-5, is EPEVTQTPSHQVTQMGQEVILRCVPISNHLYFYWYRQILGQKVEFLVSFYNNEISEKSEIFDDQFSVERPDGSNFTLKIRSTKLEDSAMYFCASSLRTEQETQYFGPGTRLLVL.

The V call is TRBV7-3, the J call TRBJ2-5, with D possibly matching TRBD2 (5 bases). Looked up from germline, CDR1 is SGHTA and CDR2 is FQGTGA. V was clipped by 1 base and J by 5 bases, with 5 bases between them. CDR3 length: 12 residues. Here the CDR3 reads CASSLRGETQYF. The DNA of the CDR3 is TGTGCCAGCAGCTTAAGAGGGGAGACCCAGTACTTC.

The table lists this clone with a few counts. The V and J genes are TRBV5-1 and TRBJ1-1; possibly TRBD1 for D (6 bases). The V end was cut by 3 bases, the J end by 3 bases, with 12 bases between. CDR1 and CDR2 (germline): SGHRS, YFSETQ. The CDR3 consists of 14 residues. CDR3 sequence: CASSYSAGDTEAFF. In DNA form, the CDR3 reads TGCGCCAGCAGCTACTCGGCAGGGGACACTGAAGCTTTCTTT.

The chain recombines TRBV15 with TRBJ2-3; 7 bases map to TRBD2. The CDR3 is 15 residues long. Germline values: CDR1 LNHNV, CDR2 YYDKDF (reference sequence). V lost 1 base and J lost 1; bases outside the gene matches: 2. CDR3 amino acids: CATSRASGGTDTQYF. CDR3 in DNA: TGTGCCACCAGCAGAGCTAGCGGAGGCACAGATACGCAGTATTTT.